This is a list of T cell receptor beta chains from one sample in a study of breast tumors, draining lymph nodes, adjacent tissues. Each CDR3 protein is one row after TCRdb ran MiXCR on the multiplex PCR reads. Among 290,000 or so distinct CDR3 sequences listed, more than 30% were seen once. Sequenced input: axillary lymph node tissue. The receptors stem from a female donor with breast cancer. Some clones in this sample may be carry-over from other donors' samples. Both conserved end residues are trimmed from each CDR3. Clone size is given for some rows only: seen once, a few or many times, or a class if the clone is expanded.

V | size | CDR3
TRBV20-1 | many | SAHSHSGDEQY
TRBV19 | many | ASSIDRAASGQPQH
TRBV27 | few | ASSSYGFGNQPQH
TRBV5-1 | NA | AGRGEDTGANVLT
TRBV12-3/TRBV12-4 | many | ASSRNPSGLGETQY
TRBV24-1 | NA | PRGGGANVLT
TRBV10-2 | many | ASRTGGGYT
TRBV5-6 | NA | ASSFLGEGAPQH
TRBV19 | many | ASSIRLAGGLGRNEQF
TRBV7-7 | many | ASSPLGTNNEQF
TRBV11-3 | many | ASSLMGAGGANVLT
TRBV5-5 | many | ASSQGQGDYYGYT
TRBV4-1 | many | ASSLRLATVADTQY
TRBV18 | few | ASSPLPSGTDTQY
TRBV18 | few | ASSPRSGSNEQF
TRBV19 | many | ASRKGYDYGYT
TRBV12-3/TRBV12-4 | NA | ASGLGYGRGANVLT
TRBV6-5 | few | ASTHSAGSYT
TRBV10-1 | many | ASSDRTGEKLF
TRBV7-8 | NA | ASSFSASGANVLT
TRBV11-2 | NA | ASSSGTSGQYQETQY
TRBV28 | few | ASSLWADNEQF
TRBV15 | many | ATSREAPGTRDNEQF
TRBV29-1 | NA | SVGQGARISEQY
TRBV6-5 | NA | ASSHSRASGNTIY
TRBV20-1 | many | SAQRGATYEQY
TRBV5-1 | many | ASSLEATGGFSDTQY
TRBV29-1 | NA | SQDPTATYGYT
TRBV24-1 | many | ATSDLGPAHNEQF
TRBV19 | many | ASSIGAQGHEKLF
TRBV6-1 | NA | ASSALGLASSYEQY
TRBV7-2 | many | ASSTEGDQPQH
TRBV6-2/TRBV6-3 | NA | ACRRQGLNYGYT
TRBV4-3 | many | ASSQIQGTNEKLF
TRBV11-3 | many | ASSFFPGQGRYEQY
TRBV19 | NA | ASSPRVVAGPYNEQF
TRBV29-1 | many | SVRNYGYT
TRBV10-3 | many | ATFGTSGTDEQY
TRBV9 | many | ASSVVAGGFNEQF